The 28 T cell receptor beta chains in this list originate from one sample, sequenced in a study of T cell repertoires in cytomegalovirus infection. TCRdb re-called the reads with MiXCR, one entry per CDR3 protein. Among under 200,000 distinct CDR3 sequences listed, 25% to 30% were seen once. Sequences were obtained from PBMCs. The receptors were sampled from a human donor in good health (CMV status not recorded). Some clones in this sample may be carry-over from other donors' samples.

This clonotype was recorded many times. Here the CDR3 reads CASSLAGAIMNTEAFF. As DNA, the CDR3 is TGTGCCAGCAGCTTAGCAGGGGCTATCATGAACACTGAAGCTTTCTTT. The chain has TRBV7-4 and TRBJ1-1; a weak D match, TRBD1 (5 bases). With 0 bases removed from V and 0 bases from J, the gap between germline ends came to 11 bases. Looked up from germline, CDR1 is SGHVT and CDR2 is SQSDAQ. The length of the CDR3 is 16 residues.

The V call is TRBV20-1, the J call TRBJ1-4; 9 nucleotides agree with TRBD1. The CDR3 has 15 amino acids. The V gene's germline CDR1 is DFQATT and CDR2 SNEGSKA (reference sequence). V lost 3 bases and J lost 8; bases outside the gene matches: 10. DNA of the CDR3: TGCAGTGCTAGCCAAACCGGGACAGGGAGGGAAAAACTGTTTTTT. It is translated as CSASQTGTGREKLFF.

This clonotype was counted only a few times. The chain links TRBV6-5 to TRBJ1-2; the D is unclear. The germline gives CDR1 MNHEY, CDR2 SVGAGI. V lost 0 bases and J 3 bases, leaving 11 bases between the germline ends. CDR3 length: 15 residues. The CDR3: CASSYSILGHYGYTF. The DNA for the CDR3 is TGTGCCAGCAGTTACTCGATATTAGGCCACTATGGCTACACCTTC.

The chain couples TRBV12-3 or TRBV12-4 to TRBJ2-1; TRBD2 matches 10 bases. This CDR3 has 18 amino acids. The J segment lost 0 bases and the V segment lost 3 bases, leaving 8 bases of the junction unmatched. The CDR3 DNA reads TGTGCCAGCAGTTTGAGTAGCGGGGGGTTGAGCTCCTACAATGAGCAGTTCTTC. It encodes CASSLSSGGLSSYNEQFF.

The table lists this clonotype with many counts. The chain is built from TRBV7-2 and TRBJ1-2; D is uncertain. This CDR3 comprises 14 residues. V shed 3 bases and J shed 2 bases, with 10 bases lying between them. Germline assignment: CDR1 SGHTA and CDR2 FQGNSA. This CDR3 is CASSFGGSNYGYTF. The CDR3 region has the DNA TGTGCCAGCAGCTTCGGTGGATCAAACTATGGCTACACCTTC.

The sample holds a few counts of this clonotype. This sequence joins TRBV5-6 and TRBJ1-2; tentative D call: TRBD1 (6 bases). The germline CDR1 and CDR2 sequences are SGHDT and YYEEEE. Trimming shortened V by 4 bases and J by 8 bases, and 12 bases separated the two germline ends. The CDR3 is 12 residues long. CDR3 loop: CASSIQGRGYTF. The CDR3 coding sequence is TGTGCCAGCAGCATACAGGGCCGCGGCTACACCTTC.

In its sample, this clonotype was seen a few times. V usage is TRBV12-3 or TRBV12-4 and J usage is TRBJ1-3, with D possibly matching TRBD1 (5 bases). The CDR3 has 15 amino acids. V was pared by 6 bases and J by 0 bases, with 12 bases between. The CDR3 coding sequence is TGTGCCAGCAGGATTACAGGAATCTCTGGAAACACCATATATTTT. Translated: CASRITGISGNTIYF.

The chain recombines TRBV20-1 with TRBJ1-2, with D maybe TRBD1 (6 bases). CDR1 and CDR2 from the germline V gene are DFQATT and SNEGSKA (reference sequence). V was pared by 0 bases and J by 5 bases, with 13 bases between. This CDR3 has 14 amino acids. The CDR3 DNA reads TGCAGTGCTAGAGATTACAGGGAATGGTATGGCTACACCTTC. It yields the protein CSARDYREWYGYTF.

This clonotype was observed a handful of times. The V and J genes are TRBV5-6 and TRBJ2-6; D may be TRBD1 (6 bases). Germline V gives CDR1 SGHDT, CDR2 YYEEEE. The V gene lost 9 bases and the J gene lost 2 bases, with 24 bases spanning the gap. The CDR3 totals 18 residues. CDR3 nucleotides: TGTGCCACCAGGGATCGACAGGACCCCATAGCTGGGGCCAACGTCCTGACTTTC. It translates to CATRDRQDPIAGANVLTF.

The chain recombines TRBV29-1 with TRBJ1-2; a weak D match, TRBD1 (5 bases). Germline V gene sequence: CDR1 SQVTM, CDR2 ANQGSEA. With 7 bases removed from V and 8 bases from J, the gap between germline ends came to 14 bases. The CDR3 is made up of 11 amino acids. CDR3: CSGRGDDGYTF. The CDR3 nucleotides read TGCAGCGGTCGGGGGGATGACGGCTACACCTTC.

This clonotype occurred a few times. The rearrangement uses TRBV10-2 and TRBJ1-2; D is undetermined. This CDR3 region has 14 residues. Per germline, CDR1 WSHSY and CDR2 SAAADI. Between the trimmed V and J ends, which lost 2 bases and 5 bases, there was a span of 12 bases. CDR3 sequence reads: CASSEGVRLYGYTF. CDR3 bases: TGCGCCAGCAGTGAGGGCGTAAGGCTATATGGCTACACCTTC.

V usage is TRBV27 and J usage is TRBJ2-7, with D tentatively TRBD1 (5 bases). With 8 bases removed from V and 7 bases from J, the gap between germline ends came to 18 bases. The CDR3 contains 13 residues. The germline CDR1 and CDR2 sequences are MNHEY and SMNVEV (reference sequence). CDR3 coding DNA: TGTGCCAGCTCTGATGGGCAGGGCGGAGAGCAGTACTTC. The encoded protein is CASSDGQGGEQYF.

This clonotype was found a few times. V is TRBV7-8 and J is TRBJ1-4; D may be TRBD1 (5 bases). The CDR3 runs 15 residues. Trimming took off 5 bases at V and 0 bases at J, with 10 bases between the two ends. Germline-derived CDR1 and CDR2 are SGHVS and FQNEAQ. Here the CDR3 DNA reads TGTGCCAGCAGCCTCAGGGCTGCAACTAATGAAAAACTGTTTTTT. Translating it yields CASSLRAATNEKLFF. The variable domain in full, with the rest retrieved from reference TRBV7-8 and TRBJ1-4, is GAGVSQSPRYKVAKRGQDVALRCDPISGHVSLFWYQQALGQGPEFLTYFQNEAQLDKSGLPSDRFFAERPEGSVSTLKIQRTQQEDSAVYLCASSLRAATNEKLFFGSGTQLSVL.

This clonotype was found a few times. The chain recombines TRBV30 with TRBJ1-5, with 7 bases identical to TRBD1. V lost 1 base, J lost 6 bases, and 3 bases stayed unmatched. The CDR3 is made up of 13 amino acids. Germline CDR1 is GTSNPN and CDR2 is SVGIG (reference sequence). The CDR3 sequence is CAWSGQGGQPQHF. In DNA form, the CDR3 reads TGTGCCTGGAGTGGACAGGGAGGTCAGCCCCAGCATTTT.

The sample holds a few counts of this clonotype. This sequence joins TRBV7-3 and TRBJ2-2, with D hard to call. Trimming cost V 0 bases and J 6 bases, with 8 bases left between them. This CDR3 spans 14 amino acids. In germline, CDR1 is SGHTA, CDR2 FQGTGA. The CDR3: CASSLTLTSGELFF. Written as DNA, the CDR3 is TGTGCCAGCAGCTTAACCTTGACGTCCGGGGAGCTGTTTTTT.

The chain is built from TRBV7-8 and TRBJ2-5, with 9 bases aligning to TRBD1. Germline V lookup: CDR1 SGHVS, CDR2 FQNEAQ. The CDR3 extends over 15 amino acids. Losses at the gene ends were 0 bases for V and 4 bases for J; bases not matched to a gene: 3. The CDR3 protein is CASSLAGTGPETQYF. Here the CDR3 DNA reads TGTGCCAGCAGCTTAGCCGGGACAGGGCCAGAGACCCAGTACTTC. The entire variable domain, with the rest obtained from reference TRBV7-8 and TRBJ2-5, is as follows: GAGVSQSPRYKVAKRGQDVALRCDPISGHVSLFWYQQALGQGPEFLTYFQNEAQLDKSGLPSDRFFAERPEGSVSTLKIQRTQQEDSAVYLCASSLAGTGPETQYFGPGTRLLVL.

In the case of this clonotype: The conserved final phenylalanine or tryptophan is absent from the CDR3, which likely points to a read error. The V gene is TRBV19, the J gene TRBJ2-6; D gene ambiguous. The germline gives CDR1 LNHDA, CDR2 SQIVND (reference sequence). Trimming took off 4 bases at V and 0 bases at J, with 7 bases between the two ends. The CDR3 spans 15 residues. CDR3 coding DNA: TGTGCCAGTAGTAGTGGCCCCTCTGGGGCCAACGTCCTGACTTCC. Its protein is CASSSGPSGANVLTS.

The gene calls are TRBV6-5 and TRBJ2-7; D gene unclear. Germline V gene lookup returns CDR1 MNHEY and CDR2 SVGAGI. The length of the CDR3 is 13 residues. Trimming removed 7 bases from V and 1 base from J, with 11 bases in between. For the CDR3, the DNA is TGTGCCAGCACCAAGGGCAGTTCCTACGAGCAGTACTTC. Its protein product is CASTKGSSYEQYF.

The V call is TRBV29-1, the J call TRBJ1-2; D gene uncertain. The germline V and J ends were trimmed by 2 bases and 0 bases, with 13 bases remaining between them. Germline V gene data show CDR1 as SQVTM and CDR2 as ANQGSEA. The CDR3 runs to 15 residues. Written as DNA, the CDR3 is TGCAGCGTTGAACGGCGGGAAGGAGCTAACTATGGCTACACCTTC. Translating gives CSVERREGANYGYTF. Full variable domain (outside the CDR3, taken from reference TRBV29-1 and TRBJ1-2): SAVISQKPSRDICQRGTSLTIQCQVDSQVTMMFWYRQQPGQSLTLIATANQGSEATYESGFVIDKFPISRPNLTFSTLTVSNMSPEDSSIYLCSVERREGANYGYTFGSGTRLTVV.

Here the CDR3 reads CASRGLRSGRNSPLHF. For the CDR3, the DNA is TGTGCCAGCAGGGGCCTAAGATCCGGGAGGAATTCACCCCTCCACTTT. The gene calls are TRBV6-5 and TRBJ1-6; D gene uncertain. The germline gives CDR1 MNHEY, CDR2 SVGAGI. The CDR3 is made up of 16 amino acids. V was pared by 6 bases and J by 7 bases, with 19 bases between.

The rearrangement joins TRBV7-9 to TRBJ1-1; D is uncertain. V dropped 4 bases and J dropped 0 bases, with 9 bases sitting between them. The CDR3 runs to 14 residues. Germline V CDR1 and CDR2: SEHNR, FQNEAQ (reference sequence). This CDR3 is CASSSRRVNTEAFF. DNA for the CDR3: TGTGCCAGCAGCTCCCGAAGGGTGAACACTGAAGCTTTCTTT. Together with reference TRBV7-9 and TRBJ1-1, the CDR3 gives the full variable domain: DTGVSQNPRHKITKRGQNVTFRCDPISEHNRLYWYRQTLGQGPEFLTYFQNEAQLEKSRLLSDRFSAERPKGSFSTLEIQRTEQGDSAMYLCASSSRRVNTEAFFGQGTRLTVV.

This clonotype was observed at least ten times. The V and J genes are TRBV7-2 and TRBJ1-3; 8 bases map to TRBD1. The CDR3 has 16 amino acids. CDR1 SGHTA and CDR2 FQGNSA come from the germline V gene. Losses at the gene ends were 3 bases for V and 3 bases for J; bases not matched to a gene: 7. CDR3: CASSFGAGGLGNTIYF. The CDR3 DNA reads TGTGCCAGCAGCTTCGGGGCAGGGGGCCTTGGAAACACCATATATTTT.

This clonotype was detected a few times. The chain has TRBV2 and TRBJ1-1; D is undetermined. There are 17 residues in the CDR3. The V gene lost 1 base and the J gene lost 3 bases, with 18 bases spanning the gap. Germline V lookup: CDR1 SNHLY, CDR2 FYNNEI. CDR3 residues: CASSEVGTEWRDTEAFF. CDR3 coding DNA: TGTGCCAGCAGTGAAGTTGGAACGGAATGGAGGGACACTGAAGCTTTCTTT.

The chain uses TRBV29-1 and TRBJ2-5, with D uncertain. Germline V gene sequence: CDR1 SQVTM, CDR2 ANQGSEA. With 3 bases removed from V and 1 base from J, the gap between germline ends came to 3 bases. The CDR3 has 11 residues. CDR3 sequence (DNA): TGCAGCGTTGAGCGCCAAGAGACCCAGTACTTC. Translated, it gives CSVERQETQYF.

The chain joins TRBV3-1 to TRBJ1-4; TRBD1 aligns across 8 bases. Germline V gene lookup returns CDR1 LGHDT and CDR2 YNNKEL (reference sequence). The ends lost 4 bases at V and 6 bases at J; junction bases unmatched: 4. The length of the CDR3 is 14 residues. The CDR3 sequence: CASSPTGDDEKLFF. For the CDR3, the DNA is TGTGCCAGCAGCCCGACAGGGGATGATGAAAAACTGTTTTTT.

This chain connects TRBV19 to TRBJ2-2, with no clear D. CDR1 is LNHDA and CDR2 is SQIVND in the germline V gene (reference sequence). The CDR3 extends over 14 amino acids. Trimming left V 7 bases short and J 1 base short, with 10 bases between. The CDR3 sequence is CASNEPKNTGELFF. Written as DNA, the CDR3 is TGTGCCAGTAACGAACCGAAGAACACCGGGGAGCTGTTTTTT. Supplemented by reference TRBV19 and TRBJ2-2, the full variable domain reads DGGITQSPKYLFRKEGQNVTLSCEQNLNHDAMYWYRQDPGQGLRLIYYSQIVNDFQKGDIAEGYSVSREKKESFPLTVTSAQKNPTAFYLCASNEPKNTGELFFGEGSRLTVL.

The chain carries TRBV12-3 or TRBV12-4 and TRBJ2-7; the D is unclear. The CDR3 totals 14 residues. V lost 3 bases to trimming and J lost 0 bases, with 9 bases between them. CDR3 sequence: CASSFLVTSYEQYF. In nucleotides, the CDR3 is TGTGCCAGCAGTTTTCTGGTCACCTCCTACGAGCAGTACTTC.

This rearrangement joins TRBV12-3 or TRBV12-4 to TRBJ1-2; D might be TRBD1 (5 bases). The CDR3 sequence is 15 residues long. Trimming took 1 base from V and 2 from J, leaving 11 bases between them. CDR3 coding DNA: TGTGCCAGCAGTTTAGGTCTAGCAGGGAACTATGGCTACACCTTC. It yields the protein CASSLGLAGNYGYTF.